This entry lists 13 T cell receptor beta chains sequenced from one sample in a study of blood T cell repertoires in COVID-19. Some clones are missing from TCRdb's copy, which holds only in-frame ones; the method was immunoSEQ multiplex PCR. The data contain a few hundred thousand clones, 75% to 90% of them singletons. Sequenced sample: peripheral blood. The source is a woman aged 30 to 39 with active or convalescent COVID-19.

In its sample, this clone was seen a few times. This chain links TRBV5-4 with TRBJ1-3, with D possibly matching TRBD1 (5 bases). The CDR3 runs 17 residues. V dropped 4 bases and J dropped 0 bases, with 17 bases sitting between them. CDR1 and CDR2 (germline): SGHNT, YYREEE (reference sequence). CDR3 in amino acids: CASSAELQVSSGNTIYF. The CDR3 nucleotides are TGTGCCAGCAGCGCGGAATTACAGGTATCCTCTGGAAACACCATATATTTT.

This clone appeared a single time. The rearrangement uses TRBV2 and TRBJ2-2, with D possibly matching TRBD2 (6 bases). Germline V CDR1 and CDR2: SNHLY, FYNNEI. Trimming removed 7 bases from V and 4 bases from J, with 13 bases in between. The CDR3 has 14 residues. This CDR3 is CASNRDSFTGELFF. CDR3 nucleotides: TGTGCCAGCAACCGGGACTCTTTCACCGGGGAGCTGTTTTTT.

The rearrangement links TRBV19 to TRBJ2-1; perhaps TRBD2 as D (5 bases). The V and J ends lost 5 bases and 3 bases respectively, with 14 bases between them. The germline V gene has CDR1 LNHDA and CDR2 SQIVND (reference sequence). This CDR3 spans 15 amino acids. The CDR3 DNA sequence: TGTGCCAGTAGTCAAGGGCGGGTAGTCTACAATGAGCAGTTCTTC. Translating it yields CASSQGRVVYNEQFF.

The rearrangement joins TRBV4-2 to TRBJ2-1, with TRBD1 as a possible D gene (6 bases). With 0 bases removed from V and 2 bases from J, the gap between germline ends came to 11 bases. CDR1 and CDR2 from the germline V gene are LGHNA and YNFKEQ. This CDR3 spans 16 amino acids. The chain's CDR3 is CASSQEAGVPYNEQFF. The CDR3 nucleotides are TGTGCCAGCAGCCAAGAGGCAGGGGTGCCCTACAATGAGCAGTTCTTC.

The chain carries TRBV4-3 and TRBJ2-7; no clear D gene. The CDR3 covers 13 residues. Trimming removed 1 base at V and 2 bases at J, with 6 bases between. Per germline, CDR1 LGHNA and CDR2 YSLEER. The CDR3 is CASSQGPAYEQYF. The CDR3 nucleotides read TGCGCCAGCAGCCAAGGCCCAGCCTACGAGCAGTACTTC.

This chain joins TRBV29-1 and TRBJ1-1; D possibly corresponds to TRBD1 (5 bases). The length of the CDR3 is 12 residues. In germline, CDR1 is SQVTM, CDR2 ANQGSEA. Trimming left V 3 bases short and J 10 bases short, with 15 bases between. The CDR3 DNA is TGCAGCGTTGATAATTTGGGGAGGGGAGCTTTCTTT. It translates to CSVDNLGRGAFF.

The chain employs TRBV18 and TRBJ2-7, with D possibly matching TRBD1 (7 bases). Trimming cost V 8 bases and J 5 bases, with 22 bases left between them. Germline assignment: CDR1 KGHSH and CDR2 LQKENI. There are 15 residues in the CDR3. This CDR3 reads CASAVLGGGGNEQYF. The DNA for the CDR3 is TGTGCCAGCGCTGTTTTAGGAGGGGGCGGCAACGAGCAGTACTTC. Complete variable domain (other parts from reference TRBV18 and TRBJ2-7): NAGVMQNPRHLVRRRGQEARLRCSPMKGHSHVYWYRQLPEEGLKFMVYLQKENIIDESGMPKERFSAEFPKEGPSILRIQQVVRGDSAAYFCASAVLGGGGNEQYFGPGTRLTVT.

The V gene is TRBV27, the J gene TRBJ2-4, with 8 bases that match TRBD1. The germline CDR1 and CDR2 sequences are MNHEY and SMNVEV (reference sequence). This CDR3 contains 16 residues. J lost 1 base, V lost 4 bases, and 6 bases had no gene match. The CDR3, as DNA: TGTGCCAGCAGTTCAAGACAGGGGTTTGCCAAAAACATTCAGTACTTC. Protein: CASSSRQGFAKNIQYF.

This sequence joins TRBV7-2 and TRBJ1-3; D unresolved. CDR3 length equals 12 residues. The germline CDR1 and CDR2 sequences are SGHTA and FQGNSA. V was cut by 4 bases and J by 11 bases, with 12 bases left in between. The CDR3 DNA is TGTGCCAGCAGCTCAGTACCCGCTCCCATATATTTT. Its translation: CASSSVPAPIYF.

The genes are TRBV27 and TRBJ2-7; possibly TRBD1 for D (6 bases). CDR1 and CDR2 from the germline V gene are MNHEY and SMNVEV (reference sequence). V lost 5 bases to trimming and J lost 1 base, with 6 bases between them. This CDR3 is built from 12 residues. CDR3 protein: CASSQGSYEQYF. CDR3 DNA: TGTGCCAGCAGTCAGGGGTCCTACGAGCAGTACTTC.

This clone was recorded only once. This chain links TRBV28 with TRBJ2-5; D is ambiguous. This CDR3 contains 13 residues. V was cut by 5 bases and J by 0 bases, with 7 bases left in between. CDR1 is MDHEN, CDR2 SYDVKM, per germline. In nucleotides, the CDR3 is TGTGCCAGCAGTCAACAGTACCAAGAGACCCAGTACTTC. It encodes CASSQQYQETQYF.

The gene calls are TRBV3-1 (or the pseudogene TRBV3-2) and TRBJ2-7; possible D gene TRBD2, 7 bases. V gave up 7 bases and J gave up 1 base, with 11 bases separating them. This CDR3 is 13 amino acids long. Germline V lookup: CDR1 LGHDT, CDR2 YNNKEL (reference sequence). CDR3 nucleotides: TGTGCCAGCAATCGGGGGGCTTCCTACGAGCAGTACTTC. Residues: CASNRGASYEQYF.

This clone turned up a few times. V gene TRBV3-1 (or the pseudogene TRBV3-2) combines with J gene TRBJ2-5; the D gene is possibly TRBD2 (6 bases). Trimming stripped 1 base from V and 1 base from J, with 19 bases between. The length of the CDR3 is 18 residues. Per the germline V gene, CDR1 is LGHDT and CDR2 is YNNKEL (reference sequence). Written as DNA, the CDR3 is TGTGCCAGCAGCCAAGCGGGCTTGGGCTTGGAGGGCCAAGAGACCCAGTACTTC. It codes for CASSQAGLGLEGQETQYF.